These 30 T cell receptor beta chains were all obtained from the same sample, sequenced in a study of T cell repertoires in cytomegalovirus infection. TCRdb ran MiXCR on the reads and lists one entry per CDR3 protein. The table lists 350,000 to 550,000 distinct CDR3 sequences, approximately 33% of them singletons. Sequenced input: PBMCs. These receptor sequences come from a human donor in good health (CMV status not recorded). Some clones in this sample may be carry-over from other donors' samples.

The chain has TRBV5-1 and TRBJ2-3; 10 bases agree with TRBD1. Germline-derived CDR1 and CDR2 are SGHRS and YFSETQ. This CDR3 is 17 amino acids long. The V gene end was trimmed by 0 bases and the J gene end by 2 bases; junction bases not matched to a gene: 6. CDR3 sequence reads: CASSLVGDRGFTDTQYF. CDR3 nucleotides: TGCGCCAGCAGCTTGGTCGGGGACAGGGGCTTCACAGATACGCAGTATTTT.

The chain uses TRBV12-3 or TRBV12-4 and TRBJ1-2, with D possibly matching TRBD1 (5 bases). The CDR3 is 17 amino acids. V was trimmed by 7 bases and J by 1 base, leaving 22 bases between them. CDR3 nucleotide sequence: TGTGCCAGCAATCAGTTCGCGGCAGGGCGATATAACTATGGCTACACCTTC. Protein product: CASNQFAAGRYNYGYTF.

This clonotype occurred a few times. The chain couples TRBV4-3 to TRBJ2-3; 8 bases are shared with TRBD2. This CDR3 is built from 19 residues. CDR1 and CDR2 from the germline V gene are LGHNA and YSLEER. The V gene end was trimmed by 0 bases and the J gene end by 0 bases; junction bases not matched to a gene: 11. In DNA form, the CDR3 reads TGCGCCAGCAGCCAAGATGGTAGCGGGGCCCAGTCTAGCACAGATACGCAGTATTTT. Translation gives CASSQDGSGAQSSTDTQYF.

The CDR3 sequence is CASSLDGARSPYF. As DNA, the CDR3 is TGTGCCAGCAGCTTAGATGGGGCCCGGTCGCCGTATTTT. The chain uses TRBV7-6 and TRBJ2-3, with D possibly matching TRBD1 (5 bases). The CDR3 has 13 amino acids. CDR1 and CDR2 from the germline V gene are SGHVS and FNYEAQ. The germline V and J ends were trimmed by 1 base and 14 bases, with 16 bases remaining between them.

The gene calls are TRBV10-3 and TRBJ1-3; no firm D call. The CDR3 has 14 amino acids. CDR1 is ENHRY, CDR2 SYGVKD, per germline. V lost 3 bases and J lost 0, with 6 bases in between. The CDR3 is CAISDSSSGNTIYF. The CDR3 bases are TGTGCCATCAGTGACAGCAGCTCTGGAAACACCATATATTTT.

This clonotype showed up just a few times. V and J are TRBV24-1 and TRBJ1-1; TRBD1 is a possible D gene (5 bases). Germline V gene lookup returns CDR1 KGHDR and CDR2 SFDVKD. V shed 4 bases and J shed 1 base, with 6 bases lying between them. There are 13 residues in the CDR3. The CDR3 is CATSERGNTEAFF. The CDR3 region has the DNA TGTGCCACCAGTGAGAGGGGGAACACTGAAGCTTTCTTT.

The chain recombines TRBV12-3 or TRBV12-4 with TRBJ1-1; TRBD1 might be the D (5 bases). The V end lost 0 bases, the J end lost 0 bases, and 17 bases lay between the germline ends. The CDR3 extends over 18 amino acids. The CDR3 nucleotides read TGTGCCAGCAGTTTAGCAGGGGACGGATACTTCATGAACACTGAAGCTTTCTTT. Amino acids: CASSLAGDGYFMNTEAFF.

About this clonotype itself: At one of its ends the junction is not consistent with the germline gene, which may arise from a read error. The gene calls are TRBV24-1 and TRBJ2-2, with D possibly matching TRBD2 (5 bases). The germline V gene encodes CDR1 KGHDR and CDR2 SFDVKD. The CDR3 is 14 residues long. In DNA form, the CDR3 reads TGTGCCACCAGTGATTTTGATCAGACCGGGGTGCTGTTTTTT. This codes for CATSDFDQTGVLFF.

CDR3 residues: CASSLRPDEAFF. CDR3 DNA sequence: TGCGCCAGCAGCTTGCGGCCGGACGAAGCTTTCTTT. This chain joins TRBV5-1 and TRBJ1-1, with D unresolved. This CDR3 spans 12 amino acids. Germline assignment: CDR1 SGHRS and CDR2 YFSETQ. Deletions cut 1 base from V and 8 bases from J, with 9 bases between.

The chain has TRBV6-1 and TRBJ1-5; 8 bases line up with TRBD1. Germline values: CDR1 MNHNS, CDR2 SASEGT. The V and J ends lost 5 bases and 11 bases, in that order; junction bases with no gene match: 20. The CDR3 covers 17 residues. The CDR3 region is CASSFELTQGALGAQHF. CDR3 sequence (DNA): TGTGCCAGCAGTTTCGAACTGACCCAGGGGGCCCTGGGAGCCCAGCATTTT.

This chain joins TRBV4-3 and TRBJ2-7; 7 positions agree with TRBD1. Germline loops: CDR1 LGHNA, CDR2 YSLEER. CDR3 size: 16 residues. After removal of 0 bases from V and 5 bases from J, the junction contained 10 bases not matched to a gene. The CDR3 sequence: CASSQDWPTGLDEQYF. The DNA of the CDR3 is TGCGCCAGCAGCCAAGATTGGCCGACAGGGCTCGACGAGCAGTACTTC.

The sample holds a few counts of this clonotype. This chain uses TRBV6-5 with TRBJ1-5, with 8 nucleotides matching TRBD1. Germline CDR1 and CDR2: MNHEY and SVGAGI. V dropped 6 bases and J dropped 7; count of bases not matched to a gene: 5. This CDR3 has 13 amino acids. The CDR3 is CASRRDRQQPQHF. The CDR3 DNA reads TGTGCCAGCAGACGGGACAGGCAGCAGCCCCAGCATTTT.

This clonotype has more than one count but fewer than ten. The V call is TRBV12-3 or TRBV12-4, the J call TRBJ1-4, with 8 bases matching TRBD1. The V segment lost 4 bases and the J segment 12 bases; nucleotides outside the gene matches: 10. This CDR3 spans 14 amino acids. The CDR3: CASSSSRDRTELFF. The CDR3 DNA sequence: TGTGCCAGCAGTTCGTCCCGGGACAGGACAGAACTGTTTTTT.

Concerning this clonotype itself: One junction end does not reproduce the germline sequence, and a read error may be involved. This chain connects TRBV28 to TRBJ2-7; maybe TRBD2 (6 bases). Germline CDR1 reads MDHEN; CDR2 reads SYDVKM. The CDR3 spans 13 residues. In DNA, the CDR3 is TGTGCCAGCATGGAGGGATCGGTATACGATCAGTACTTC. This gives the protein CASMEGSVYDQYF.

At least ten counts were recorded for this clonotype. The CDR3 coding sequence is TGTGCCAGCAGTTACCGGACAGTTAATAGCAATCAGCCCCAGCATTTT. Translating it yields CASSYRTVNSNQPQHF. The gene calls are TRBV6-1 and TRBJ1-5; TRBD1 is a possible D gene (6 bases). Trimming removed 5 bases at V and 0 bases at J, with 14 bases between. Germline values: CDR1 MNHNS, CDR2 SASEGT. This CDR3 comprises 16 residues.

The chain employs TRBV12-3 or TRBV12-4 and TRBJ2-7, with D possibly called TRBD1 or TRBD2 (6 bases each). The CDR3 length is 13 residues. Trimming removed 3 bases at V and 9 bases at J, with 15 bases between. The CDR3 DNA sequence: TGTGCCAGCAGTTTGAACAGGGACTTTGGGCAGTACTTC. It translates to CASSLNRDFGQYF.

This chain connects TRBV6-6 to TRBJ2-7, with a weak D call TRBD2 (6 bases). Between the trimmed V and J ends, which lost 2 bases and 2 bases, there was a span of 13 bases. CDR3 length: 15 amino acids. Germline V CDR1 and CDR2: MNHNY, SVGAGI (reference sequence). CDR3 nucleotide sequence: TGTGCCAGCAGTTACCTAGGCCCGGGGGCCTACGAGCAGTACTTC. Its protein is CASSYLGPGAYEQYF.

In its sample, this clonotype was seen many times. The chain joins TRBV7-6 to TRBJ2-5; the D is unclear. V dropped 5 bases and J dropped 0 bases, with 13 bases sitting between them. The CDR3 loop spans 15 amino acids. Germline CDR1 SGHVS, CDR2 FNYEAQ. The CDR3 loop is CASSPRTTNQETQYF. CDR3 DNA sequence: TGTGCCAGCAGCCCTAGAACAACTAACCAAGAGACCCAGTACTTC.

The chain couples TRBV12-3 or TRBV12-4 to TRBJ1-2; no clear D gene. This CDR3 is 16 amino acids long. Deletions cut 4 bases from V and 4 bases from J, with 19 bases between. This CDR3 is CASSSWPGQHSYGYTF. CDR3 sequence (DNA): TGTGCCAGCAGTTCATGGCCAGGCCAACACTCCTATGGCTACACCTTC.

With regard to this clonotype: Since the CDR3 does not end with the conserved phenylalanine or tryptophan, this likely comes from a read error. The rearrangement links TRBV7-2 to TRBJ2-7; 9 nucleotides agree with TRBD2. Per germline, CDR1 SGHTA and CDR2 FQGNSA. V dropped 3 bases and J dropped 2; count of bases not matched to a gene: 5. This CDR3 comprises 15 residues. The CDR3 region is CASSLAAGGPYEQYL. CDR3 nucleotides: TGTGCCAGCAGCTTGGCCGCGGGGGGGCCCTACGAGCAGTACTTA.

This clonotype was observed a handful of times. V gene TRBV7-6 combines with J gene TRBJ2-1; perhaps TRBD2 as D (7 bases). The CDR3 has 16 amino acids. Germline CDR1 and CDR2: SGHVS and FNYEAQ. V was pared by 0 bases and J by 5 bases, with 14 bases between. DNA of the CDR3: TGTGCCAGCAGCTTAGCCGGGGGGCAAAAAAACAATGAGCAGTTCTTC. The encoded protein is CASSLAGGQKNNEQFF.

The rearrangement uses TRBV2 and TRBJ1-2; D is undetermined. The germline V gene has CDR1 SNHLY and CDR2 FYNNEI. The CDR3 covers 12 residues. With 2 bases removed from V and 7 bases from J, the gap between germline ends came to 8 bases. The chain's CDR3 is CASSEPRSGYTF. CDR3 bases: TGTGCCAGCAGTGAACCCCGGTCTGGCTACACCTTC.

V gene TRBV6-2 or TRBV6-3 combines with J gene TRBJ1-4, with no clear D. From germline, CDR1 is MNHEY and CDR2 SVGEGT. V was pared by 5 bases and J by 10 bases, with 14 bases between. This CDR3 is 13 amino acids long. CDR3 bases: TGTGCCAGCAGTCGTGGATGGGCTGGAAAACTGTTTTTT. It encodes CASSRGWAGKLFF.

This clonotype has a count of ten or more. The chain's CDR3 is CASSNRGQETQYF. The CDR3 DNA reads as TGTGCCAGCAGCAACAGGGGCCAAGAGACCCAGTACTTC. This chain connects TRBV11-1 to TRBJ2-5; 7 bases fit TRBD1. CDR3 length: 13 amino acids. With V trimmed by 5 bases and J by 1 base, 1 base remained unmatched. Germline lookup yields CDR1 SGHAT and CDR2 FQDESV (reference sequence). The full variable domain, rest sourced from reference TRBV11-1 and TRBJ2-5, is EAEVAQSPRYKITEKSQAVAFWCDPISGHATLYWYRQILGQGPELLVQFQDESVVDDSQLPKDRFSAERLKGVDSTLKIQPAELGDSAMYLCASSNRGQETQYFGPGTRLLVL.

This chain links TRBV6-1 with TRBJ1-4; D is uncertain. The CDR3 is made up of 14 amino acids. Trimming pared 2 bases from V and 7 bases from J, leaving 11 bases between. Germline V lookup: CDR1 MNHNS, CDR2 SASEGT. CDR3 nucleotides: TGTGCCAGCAGTGAATTCAATCAGGTTGAAAAACTGTTTTTT. It encodes CASSEFNQVEKLFF.

The table lists this clonotype with a few counts. The rearrangement uses TRBV19 and TRBJ2-1; 12 nucleotides match TRBD2. V lost 5 bases and J lost 0; bases outside the gene matches: 11. The CDR3 length is 19 residues. The germline V gene has CDR1 LNHDA and CDR2 SQIVND (reference sequence). CDR3 coding DNA: TGTGCCAGTAGTTCCTACCTAGCGGGGGGGGCGAGCTCCTACAATGAGCAGTTCTTC. It codes for CASSSYLAGGASSYNEQFF.

This clonotype has ten or more counts. The J gene is TRBJ2-2, the V gene TRBV11-2; 7 bases agree with TRBD2. There are 17 residues in the CDR3. The junction had 14 bases not matched to a gene; V was cut back by 5 bases and J by 5 bases. The germline CDR1 and CDR2 sequences are SGHAT and FQNNGV. CDR3 in amino acids: CASSPRRRTRVTGELFF. DNA of the CDR3: TGTGCCAGCAGCCCCCGGCGTAGGACTAGAGTGACCGGGGAGCTGTTTTTT.

This clonotype was seen more than once but under ten times. V gene TRBV4-2 combines with J gene TRBJ2-5; 10 bases match TRBD1. Looked up from germline, CDR1 is LGHNA and CDR2 is YNFKEQ. V gave up 3 bases and J gave up 3 bases; unmatched junction bases: 4. This CDR3 contains 15 residues. The CDR3 DNA sequence: TGTGCCAGCAGCCACCCCGGGACAGGGGAAGAGACCCAGTACTTC. Translated: CASSHPGTGEETQYF.

Points on this clonotype: One end of the junction does not line up with germline, which may come from a read error. As DNA, the CDR3 is TGTTCCAGCAGTTACTCGTCTAGCGGTGCCTACGAGCAGTACTTC. Translating gives CSSSYSSSGAYEQYF. This sequence joins TRBV6-2 or TRBV6-3 and TRBJ2-7; 7 bases are shared with TRBD2. The CDR3 is made up of 15 amino acids. Germline V gene data show CDR1 as MNHEY and CDR2 as SVGEGT.

This clonotype was counted at least ten times. J is TRBJ1-6 and V is TRBV7-8, with a possible D match to TRBD1 (6 bases). V lost 2 bases and J 3 bases, leaving 20 bases between the germline ends. Germline CDR1 reads SGHVS; CDR2 reads FQNEAQ. The CDR3 covers 19 residues. The CDR3 protein is CASSLSGGRSFSYNSPLHF. The CDR3 DNA is TGTGCCAGCAGCTTAAGTGGGGGGCGCTCATTCAGCTATAATTCACCCCTCCACTTT.